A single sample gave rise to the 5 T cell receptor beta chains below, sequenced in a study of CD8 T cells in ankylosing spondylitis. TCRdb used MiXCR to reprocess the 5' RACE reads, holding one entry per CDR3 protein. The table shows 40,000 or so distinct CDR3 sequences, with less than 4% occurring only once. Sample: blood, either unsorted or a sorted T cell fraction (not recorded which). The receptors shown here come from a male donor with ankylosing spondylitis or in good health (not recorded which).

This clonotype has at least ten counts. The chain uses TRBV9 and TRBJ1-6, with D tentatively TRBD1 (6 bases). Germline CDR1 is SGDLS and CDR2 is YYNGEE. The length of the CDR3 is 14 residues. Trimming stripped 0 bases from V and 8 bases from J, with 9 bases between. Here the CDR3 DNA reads TGTGCCAGCAGCGTAGGGGGGCGGGATTCACCCCTCCACTTT. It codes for CASSVGGRDSPLHF.

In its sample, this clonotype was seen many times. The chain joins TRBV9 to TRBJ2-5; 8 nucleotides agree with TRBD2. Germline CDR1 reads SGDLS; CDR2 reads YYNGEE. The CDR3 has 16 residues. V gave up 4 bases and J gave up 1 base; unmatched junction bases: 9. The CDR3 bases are TGTGCCAGCAGCCCGAGTGAGCGGGGGCGCCAAGAGACCCAGTACTTC. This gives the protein CASSPSERGRQETQYF.

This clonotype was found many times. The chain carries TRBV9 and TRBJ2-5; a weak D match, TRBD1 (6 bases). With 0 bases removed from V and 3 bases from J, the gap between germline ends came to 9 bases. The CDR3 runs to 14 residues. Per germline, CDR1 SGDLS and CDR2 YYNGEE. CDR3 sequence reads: CASSVGSGEETQYF. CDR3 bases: TGTGCCAGCAGCGTAGGGTCAGGGGAAGAGACCCAGTACTTC.

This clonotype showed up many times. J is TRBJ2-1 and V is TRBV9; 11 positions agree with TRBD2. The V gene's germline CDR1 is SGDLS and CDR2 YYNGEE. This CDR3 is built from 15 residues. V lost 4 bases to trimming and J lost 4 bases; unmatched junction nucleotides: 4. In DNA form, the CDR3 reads TGTGCCAGCAGCTCAGGGACTAGCGGATACAATGAGCAGTTCTTC. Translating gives CASSSGTSGYNEQFF.

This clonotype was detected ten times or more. CDR3 nucleotide sequence: TGTGCCAGCAATTCGAGGGGGGGGGCAGAGACCCAGTACTTC. Translation gives CASNSRGGAETQYF. The V gene is TRBV9, the J gene TRBJ2-5; weak D call: TRBD2 (7 bases). This CDR3 contains 14 residues. The V end was cut by 6 bases, the J end by 4 bases, with 16 bases between. Looked up from germline, CDR1 is SGDLS and CDR2 is YYNGEE.